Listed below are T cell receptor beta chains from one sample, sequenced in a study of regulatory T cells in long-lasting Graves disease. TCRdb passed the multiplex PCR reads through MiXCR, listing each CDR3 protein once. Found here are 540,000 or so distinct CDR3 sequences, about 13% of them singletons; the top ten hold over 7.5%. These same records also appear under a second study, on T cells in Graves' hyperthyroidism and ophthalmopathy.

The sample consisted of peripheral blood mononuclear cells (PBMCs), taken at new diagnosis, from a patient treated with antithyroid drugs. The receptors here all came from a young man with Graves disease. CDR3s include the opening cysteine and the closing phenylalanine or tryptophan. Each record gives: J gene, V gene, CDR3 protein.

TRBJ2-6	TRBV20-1	CSASSSTGANVLTF
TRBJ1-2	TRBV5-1	CASSRGREELGGYTF
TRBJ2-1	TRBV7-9	CASSSFNEQFF
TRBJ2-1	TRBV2	CASTHGSENEQFF
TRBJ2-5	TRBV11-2	CASSLTGWTQYF
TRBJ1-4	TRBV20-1	CSARELEKLFF
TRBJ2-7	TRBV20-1	CSANYDLRASYEQYF
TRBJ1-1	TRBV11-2	CASSLRFQDTEAFF
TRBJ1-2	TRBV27	CASSLSQGALYGYTF
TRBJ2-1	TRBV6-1	CASSHGPREGEQFF
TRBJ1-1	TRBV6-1	CASNLGGTEAFF
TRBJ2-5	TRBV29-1	CSALGGSRETQYF
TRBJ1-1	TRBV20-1	CSARDDSSMGTEAFF